This T cell receptor beta chain was identified in a study of blood T cell repertoires in COVID-19. The wider study: From the United States, Italy and Spain came samples of acute and convalescent COVID-19. The analysed material was cDNA or gDNA that came from T cells, B-cell-depleted T cells, or PBMCs.

The germline V and J ends were trimmed by 6 bases and 1 base, with 13 bases remaining between them. The V gene's germline CDR1 is MNHEY and CDR2 SVGAGI. The CDR3 is 15 amino acids. Authors' processing steps: How many nucleated cells were present was estimated from reference gene primer amplification. Method: immunoSEQ multiplex PCR; TCRdb's copy keeps in-frame clones and lacks some. The V and J calls and clone size come from that table; D and trimming were worked out from the DNA. The sample lists a few hundred thousand clones; more than 75% were seen once. This clone was seen just once. Material for sequencing was peripheral blood. This sequence was found in an elderly man with acute or convalescent COVID-19. This sequence joins TRBV6-5 and TRBJ1-5, with a possible D match to TRBD1 (6 bases). The CDR3 DNA follows: TGTGCCAGCAGACAACAGGGAACAAGCAATCAGCCCCAGCATTTT. Translating it yields CASRQQGTSNQPQHF.